The 5 T cell receptor beta chains reported below all come from one sample, sequenced in a study of blood T cells in healthy people across ages. A second PCR of about 7 to 11 cycles used a sample-barcoded 5' primer and a J-beta primer mix. MiXCR, applied by TCRdb to the 5' RACE reads, yields one record per CDR3 protein. Of some 1.8 million distinct CDR3 sequences listed, roughly two fifths are singletons. The source material was blood. Receptor source: a human donor in good health.

The V and J genes are TRBV7-9 and TRBJ2-4; tentatively, D is TRBD1 (6 bases). V was clipped by 0 bases and J by 14 bases, with 14 bases between them. This CDR3 is 13 amino acids long. Germline assignment: CDR1 SEHNR and CDR2 FQNEAQ (reference sequence). The CDR3 region is CASSLAPDSRKYF. DNA of the CDR3: TGTGCCAGCAGCTTAGCACCGGACAGTCGAAAGTACTTC.

Comment on this clonotype: The junction shows a germline mismatch at one end, possibly a read error. This chain links TRBV25-1 with TRBJ2-6, with D maybe TRBD1 (5 bases). CDR3 size: 14 residues. Germline lookup yields CDR1 MGHDK and CDR2 SYGVNS. The CDR3 loop is CTSSDRSWANVLTF. The CDR3, as DNA: TGTACCAGCAGCGACAGATCCTGGGCCAACGTCCTGACTTTC.

This clonotype was counted once. The genes are TRBV12-3 or TRBV12-4 and TRBJ1-2; D call uncertain. The V end lost 6 bases, the J end lost 7 bases, and 21 bases lay between the germline ends. This CDR3 is built from 15 residues. DNA of the CDR3: TGTGCCAGCAGAAAAATGGGAGGGAAGATTGGTGGCTACACCTTC. Translation: CASRKMGGKIGGYTF.

This clonotype has only a few counts. This chain connects TRBV20-1 to TRBJ2-7, with a weak D call TRBD2 (5 bases). V lost 5 bases and J 3 bases, leaving 14 bases between the germline ends. Germline V gene sequence: CDR1 DFQATT, CDR2 SNEGSKA (reference sequence). The CDR3 extends over 13 amino acids. CDR3 DNA: TGCAGTGCTTTCGGAGGCACTTTCTACGAGCAGTACTTC. It codes for CSAFGGTFYEQYF.

The CDR3 loop reads CASSLRTAWGDTQYF. CDR3 sequence (DNA): TGTGCCAGCAGCTTGAGGACAGCATGGGGAGATACGCAGTATTTT. V and J are TRBV7-2 and TRBJ2-3, with D perhaps TRBD1 (6 bases). In germline, CDR1 is SGHTA, CDR2 FQGNSA. CDR3 length: 15 residues. The V gene lost 3 bases and the J gene lost 5 bases, with 15 bases spanning the gap.